The 17 T cell receptor beta chains in this list originate from one sample, sequenced in a study of cytomegalovirus exposure and HLA in healthy donors. Use of 60 Vbeta and 13 Jbeta primers characterized the PCR. The data were produced by immunoSEQ multiplex PCR, yet TCRdb's version contains in-frame clones alone and is incomplete. The sample shows around 130,000 clones, roughly 72% of them seen only once. The source material was PBMCs. Receptors were obtained from a woman in her fifties or sixties in good health and CMV-seronegative.

Concerning this clone: A read error may produce the germline difference seen at one junction end. V is TRBV19 and J is TRBJ1-2; D might be TRBD1 (5 bases). The CDR3 covers 16 residues. The germline V gene encodes CDR1 LNHDA and CDR2 SQIVND (reference sequence). As DNA, the CDR3 is TGTGCCAGTAGTAAGGTGGCAGGGAACTACAACTATGGCTACCCCTTC. It codes for CASSKVAGNYNYGYPF.

The chain is built from TRBV27 and TRBJ1-6; no firm D call. Per the germline V gene, CDR1 is MNHEY and CDR2 is SMNVEV (reference sequence). This CDR3 region has 16 residues. Deletions cut 0 bases from V and 6 bases from J, with 12 bases between. The CDR3: CASSLSQQTPNSPLHF. The CDR3 coding sequence is TGTGCCAGCAGTTTATCCCAACAGACACCTAATTCACCCCTCCACTTT.

Points on this clone: One end of the junction does not line up with germline, which may come from a read error. This chain joins TRBV5-1 and TRBJ1-2; D unclear. The CDR3 is made up of 12 amino acids. Germline V lookup: CDR1 SGHRS, CDR2 YFSETQ. Here the CDR3 DNA reads TGCGCCAGCAGCTCCTTTAACTATGGCTACCCCTTC. Amino acid sequence: CASSSFNYGYPF.

This clone was detected a few times. One junction end disagrees with the germline gene, perhaps due to a read error. The chain recombines TRBV4-1 with TRBJ1-2; D gene unclear. This CDR3 contains 13 residues. Germline V gene data show CDR1 as MGHRA and CDR2 as YSYEKL. This CDR3 is CASSQTRDVSTAF. Here the CDR3 DNA reads TGCGCCAGCAGCCAAACCCGGGATGTTAGTACGGCCTTC.

This clone was seen just once. CDR3 sequence: CSATRGSYDEQYF. In DNA form, the CDR3 reads TGCAGCGCCACACGCGGGAGCTACGACGAGCAGTACTTC. The chain employs TRBV29-1 and TRBJ2-7, with 7 bases aligning to TRBD2. Germline CDR1 SQVTM, CDR2 ANQGSEA. The trim removed 7 bases at V and 5 bases at J, leaving 11 bases unmatched. The CDR3 loop spans 13 amino acids.

The V gene is TRBV28, the J gene TRBJ1-4; 7 bases fit TRBD1. Germline CDR1 and CDR2: MDHEN and SYDVKM. The CDR3 extends over 16 amino acids. V lost 4 bases, J lost 3 bases, and 8 bases stayed unmatched. CDR3 in amino acids: CASSSSDRASNEKLFF. The CDR3 nucleotides are TGTGCCAGCAGTTCCTCTGACAGGGCTTCTAATGAAAAACTGTTTTTT.

A remark on this clone: At one of its ends the junction is not consistent with the germline gene, which may arise from a read error. The chain links TRBV5-1 to TRBJ1-5; possible D gene TRBD1, 5 bases. This CDR3 contains 15 residues. CDR1 SGHRS and CDR2 YFSETQ come from the germline V gene. Written as DNA, the CDR3 is TGCGCCAGCAGCTTGGATGGGGGAGGAAGTCAGCCCCAGAATTTT. Translation: CASSLDGGGSQPQNF.

The rearrangement links TRBV14 to TRBJ1-4, with D maybe TRBD1 (5 bases). Germline-derived CDR1 and CDR2 are SGHDN and FVKESK. V lost 1 base and J 14 bases, leaving 20 bases between the germline ends. The CDR3 runs to 15 residues. The CDR3 reads CASSQVVTAQRGLFF. The CDR3 DNA is TGTGCCAGCAGCCAAGTGGTGACAGCCCAGCGTGGTCTGTTTTTT.

The rearrangement links TRBV5-6 to TRBJ1-2; D call uncertain. CDR3 length: 12 amino acids. With 3 bases removed from V and 9 bases from J, the gap between germline ends came to 12 bases. Germline V lookup: CDR1 SGHDT, CDR2 YYEEEE. As DNA, the CDR3 is TGTGCCAGCAGCTCGTTTGGAGGTCGCTACACCTTC. It is translated as CASSSFGGRYTF.

The rearrangement uses TRBV5-1 and TRBJ2-1; TRBD2 aligns across 7 bases. The CDR3 runs 16 residues. Trimming removed 4 bases from V and 8 bases from J; junction bases left unmatched: 15. Germline V CDR1 and CDR2: SGHRS, YFSETQ. The CDR3 bases are TGCGCCAGCAGCGGGATGGCCCTCCTAGCGGATGATGAGCAGTTCTTC. Its protein product is CASSGMALLADDEQFF.

The chain carries TRBV27 and TRBJ2-7, with D maybe TRBD2 (5 bases). CDR3 length: 14 residues. Per germline, CDR1 MNHEY and CDR2 SMNVEV (reference sequence). Trimming took 7 bases from V and 0 from J, leaving 13 bases between them. The CDR3 DNA reads as TGTGCCAGCAATCCCAGCGGATCCTCCTACGAGCAGTACGTC. Protein product: CASNPSGSSYEQYV.

V usage is TRBV11-2 and J usage is TRBJ2-7; 9 bases fit TRBD2. The ends lost 6 bases at V and 3 bases at J; junction bases unmatched: 3. The CDR3 loop spans 13 amino acids. Germline-derived CDR1 and CDR2 are SGHAT and FQNNGV. CDR3 DNA sequence: TGTGCCAGCAGGCCTAGCGGGGTCTACGAGCAGTACTTC. Translated: CASRPSGVYEQYF.

This chain connects TRBV29-1 to TRBJ2-5; the D gene is possibly TRBD2 (6 bases). CDR1 SQVTM and CDR2 ANQGSEA come from the germline V gene. V was pared by 7 bases and J by 2 bases, with 11 bases between. This CDR3 spans 12 amino acids. The CDR3 protein is CSARGLQETQYF. The CDR3 DNA sequence: TGCAGCGCTAGGGGACTTCAAGAGACCCAGTACTTC.

The chain joins TRBV30 to TRBJ1-1; D might be TRBD1 (5 bases). Germline V lookup: CDR1 GTSNPN, CDR2 SVGIG (reference sequence). V was clipped by 8 bases and J by 4 bases, with 20 bases between them. This CDR3 comprises 14 residues. CDR3 DNA: TGTGCCAGATTAAGAGGTACAGGAAGCACTGAAGCTTTCTTT. Translated, it gives CARLRGTGSTEAFF.

The gene calls are TRBV18 and TRBJ1-3; 8 nucleotides match TRBD1. V lost 3 bases, J lost 9 bases, and 4 bases stayed unmatched. The CDR3 spans 13 residues. Germline CDR1 KGHSH, CDR2 LQKENI. For the CDR3, the DNA is TGTGCCAGCTCACCCGGACAGGGAGGCACCATATATTTT. Its translation is CASSPGQGGTIYF.

This chain joins TRBV7-9 and TRBJ1-3; TRBD1 matches at 7 bases. This CDR3 spans 16 amino acids. Looked up from germline, CDR1 is SEHNR and CDR2 is FQNEAQ (reference sequence). Germline trimming cut 1 base from V and 0 bases from J; bases unmatched to any gene: 3. The CDR3 nucleotides read TGTGCCAGCAGCTTAGAGGGGGCTAACTCTGGAAACACCATATATTTT. Protein: CASSLEGANSGNTIYF.

The genes are TRBV7-6 and TRBJ1-1; D gene unclear. In germline, CDR1 is SGHVS, CDR2 FNYEAQ. The CDR3 has 13 residues. The V end lost 2 bases, the J end lost 7 bases, and 11 bases lay between the germline ends. The CDR3 loop reads CASSLPGGYEAFF. The CDR3 region has the DNA TGTGCCAGCAGCTTACCCGGAGGGTATGAAGCTTTCTTT. Filled out from reference TRBV7-6 and TRBJ1-1, the complete variable domain reads GAGVSQSPRYKVTKRGQDVALRCDPISGHVSLYWYRQALGQGPEFLTYFNYEAQQDKSGLPNDRFSAERPEGSISTLTIQRTEQRDSAMYRCASSLPGGYEAFFGQGTRLTVV.